Listed here are 5 T cell receptor beta chains from one sample, sequenced in a study of blood T cell repertoires in COVID-19. Profiled with immunoSEQ multiplex PCR; TCRdb holds only in-frame clones, not every one. The sample has 170,000 or so clones; approximately 88% are singletons. Sequences were obtained from PBMCs or T cells enriched from blood (not recorded which). The receptor set was obtained from a woman aged 18-35 years who had recovered from COVID-19.

This clone was counted once. The chain recombines TRBV5-6 with TRBJ1-2; D possibly corresponds to TRBD1 (5 bases). Germline V gene data show CDR1 as SGHDT and CDR2 as YYEEEE. The V gene lost 0 bases and the J gene lost 7 bases, with 10 bases spanning the gap. This CDR3 is built from 13 residues. CDR3 DNA: TGTGCCAGCAGCTTGGCAGGGATTAGTGGCTACACCTTC. Translated: CASSLAGISGYTF. The full variable domain, in which reference TRBV5-6 and TRBJ1-2 provide the parts outside the CDR3, is DAGVTQSPTHLIKTRGQQVTLRCSPKSGHDTVSWYQQALGQGPQFIFQYYEEEERQRGNFPDRFSGHQFPNYSSELNVNALLLGDSALYLCASSLAGISGYTFGSGTRLTVV.

This clone was seen only once. This sequence joins TRBV9 and TRBJ1-6; D not certain. The CDR3 has 14 amino acids. Germline CDR1 and CDR2: SGDLS and YYNGEE. The ends were cut back, 3 bases at V and 10 bases at J, with 14 bases in the middle. The CDR3 coding sequence is TGTGCCAGCAGCGGCGCACTCGGAGGCTCACCCCTCCACTTT. It specifies CASSGALGGSPLHF. Full variable domain (remainder filled in from reference TRBV9 and TRBJ1-6): DSGVTQTPKHLITATGQRVTLRCSPRSGDLSVYWYQQSLDQGLQFLIQYYNGEERAKGNILERFSAQQFPDLHSELNLSSLELGDSALYFCASSGALGGSPLHFGNGTRLTVT.

This chain uses TRBV25-1 with TRBJ1-6, with a possible D match to TRBD1 (5 bases). This CDR3 contains 14 residues. The germline V gene encodes CDR1 MGHDK and CDR2 SYGVNS. Trimming took off 8 bases at V and 4 bases at J, with 12 bases between the two ends. The CDR3 DNA reads TGTGCCAGCGAAAGGGGCGGATATAATTCACCCCTCCACTTT. Its translation: CASERGGYNSPLHF.

V gene TRBV28 combines with J gene TRBJ2-5; weak D call: TRBD2 (6 bases). Trimming took off 8 bases at V and 2 bases at J, with 15 bases between the two ends. Germline CDR1 reads MDHEN; CDR2 reads SYDVKM. This CDR3 contains 14 residues. The CDR3 sequence is CASCLTLAQETQYF. The CDR3 DNA is TGTGCCAGCTGTCTTACGCTAGCGCAAGAGACCCAGTACTTC.

This clone was counted between two and nine times. The chain carries TRBV7-2 and TRBJ2-1; D may be TRBD1 (5 bases). Germline values: CDR1 SGHTA, CDR2 FQGNSA. Trimming removed 0 bases from V and 2 bases from J, with 8 bases in between. This CDR3 contains 15 residues. The CDR3 nucleotides read TGTGCCAGCAGCTTAGCTAGGGGAACCTACAATGAGCAGTTCTTC. Protein: CASSLARGTYNEQFF.